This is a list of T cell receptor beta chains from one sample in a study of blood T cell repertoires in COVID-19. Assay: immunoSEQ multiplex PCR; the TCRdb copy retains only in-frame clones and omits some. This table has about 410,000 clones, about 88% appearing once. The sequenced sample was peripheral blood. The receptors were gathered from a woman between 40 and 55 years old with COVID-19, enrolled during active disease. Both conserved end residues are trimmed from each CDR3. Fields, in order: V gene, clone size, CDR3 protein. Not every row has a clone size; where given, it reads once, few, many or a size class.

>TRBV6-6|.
ASSFPGGQDEKLF
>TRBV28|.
ASSHRRGPQY
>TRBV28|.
ASSAPVDGYT
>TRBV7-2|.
ASSLQGGGGELF
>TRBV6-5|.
ASSYSGQGNGYT
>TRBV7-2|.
ASSLDSWGGSNEKLF
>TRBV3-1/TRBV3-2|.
ASSPDLNYGYT
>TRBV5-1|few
ASSPLGSSYNEQF
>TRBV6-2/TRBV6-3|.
ASSYGRGLASPLH
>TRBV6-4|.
ASSEGQGRGSPLH
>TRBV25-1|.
ASRGQLNTEAF
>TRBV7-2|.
ASSPQGLAYYNEQF
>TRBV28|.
ASSPPPPSGTTDTQY
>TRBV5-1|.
ASSPAPQGQGNGYT
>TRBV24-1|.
ATSDSGYTDTQY
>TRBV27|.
ASSFGQGNYGYT
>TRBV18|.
ASSPMTRGAGTEAF
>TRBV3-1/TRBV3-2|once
ASSPPGRPNYGYT
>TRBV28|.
ASKVQGANYGYT
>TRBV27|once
ASSLRLDQPQH
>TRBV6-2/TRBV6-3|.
ASSYSLTATNEKLF
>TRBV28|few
ASSGSVSPYGYT
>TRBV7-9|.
ASNSWDRAGNTIY
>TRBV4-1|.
ASSQANTGTGNGYT
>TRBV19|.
ASSIEGHRGPGNTIY
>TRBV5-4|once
ASSTSGNTYEQY
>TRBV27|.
ASSSGTGGLGAGANVLT
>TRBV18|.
ASSPNGQGASSPGELF
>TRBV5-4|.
ASSRAGYSGNTIY
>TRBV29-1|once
SVVVTGGWGDTIY
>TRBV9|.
ASSGWLNYGYT
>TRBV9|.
ASSREETQY
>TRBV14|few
ASSRNRQANEKLF
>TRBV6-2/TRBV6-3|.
ASSPAPSSGRVGNEQF
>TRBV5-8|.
ASSPIGNSNQPQH
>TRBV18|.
ASSPMPGEQY
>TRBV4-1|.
ASSPGFRQF
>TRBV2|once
ASRVGAAGYNEQF
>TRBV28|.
ASKGRPPTGKEKLF
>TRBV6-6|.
ASSPETGYNQPQH
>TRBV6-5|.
ASSYSTGMTEAF
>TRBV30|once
AWSVGAGDSYEQY
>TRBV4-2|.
ASSQVGGGGYGYT
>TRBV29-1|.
SALPAGAYNEQF
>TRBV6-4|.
ASRVDSFSNQPQH
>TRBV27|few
ASSSPGQGAEQY
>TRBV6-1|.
ASSESRSIGADTQY
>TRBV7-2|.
ASSLEGPGGTYNSPLH
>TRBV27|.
ASRIRERPGTEAF
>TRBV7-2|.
ASSPTELSYNEQF
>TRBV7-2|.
ASSRFQSGATYEQY
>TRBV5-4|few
ASSPPSGETQY
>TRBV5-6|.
ASIPSQGLVGTDTQY